One sample yielded the 21 T cell receptor beta chains listed below, sequenced in a study of early stage breast cancer tumors. Clones were sequenced by immunoSEQ multiplex PCR, and TCRdb holds only the in-frame ones, with some missing. This table holds a few thousand clones, about 65% found once. Sequenced: normal breast tissue next to the tumor. The receptors originated from a person in their fifties with breast cancer.

This clone qualifies as large. The chain joins TRBV7-9 to TRBJ1-1; D not resolved. V lost 1 base and J 3 bases, leaving 9 bases between the germline ends. Germline V gene sequence: CDR1 SEHNR, CDR2 FQNEAQ (reference sequence). The CDR3 loop spans 14 amino acids. CDR3 sequence reads: CASSLGSGDTEAFF. The DNA for the CDR3 is TGTGCCAGCAGCTTAGGTTCTGGAGACACTGAAGCTTTCTTT.

This clone was detected only once. This chain links TRBV5-1 with TRBJ2-1; 8 bases line up with TRBD2. Germline-derived CDR1 and CDR2 are SGHRS and YFSETQ. With 0 bases clipped from V and 5 bases from J, the junction kept 7 bases outside the gene matches. This CDR3 is built from 16 residues. This CDR3 reads CASSLASREVNNEQFF. Here the CDR3 DNA reads TGCGCCAGCAGCTTGGCTTCGCGGGAGGTCAACAATGAGCAGTTCTTC.

Only a few counts were recorded for this clone. This chain connects TRBV19 to TRBJ1-4; no clear D. CDR3 length: 13 residues. CDR1 LNHDA and CDR2 SQIVND come from the germline V gene (reference sequence). V shed 8 bases and J shed 0 bases, with 7 bases lying between them. The CDR3 nucleotides read TGTGCCAGTCGAAGGGCAACTAATGAAAAACTGTTTTTT. Its translation is CASRRATNEKLFF.

The J gene is TRBJ1-4, the V gene TRBV2, with D unclear. Germline loops: CDR1 SNHLY, CDR2 FYNNEI. The CDR3 is made up of 13 amino acids. Trimming removed 4 bases at V and 7 bases at J, with 10 bases between. This chain's CDR3 is CASSGRAGEKLFF. In DNA, the CDR3 is TGTGCCAGCAGTGGGAGGGCGGGTGAAAAACTGTTTTTT.

This clone was seen once. The rearrangement links TRBV19 to TRBJ1-1; no clear D. Germline CDR1 is LNHDA and CDR2 is SQIVND (reference sequence). V lost 3 bases and J 5 bases, leaving 4 bases between the germline ends. The CDR3 is made up of 11 amino acids. The CDR3 protein is CASSILTEAFF. CDR3 sequence (DNA): TGTGCCAGTAGTATCCTGACTGAAGCTTTCTTT.

This clone was found a few times. The chain uses TRBV25-1 and TRBJ2-7, with 8 bases aligning to TRBD2. Germline CDR1 is MGHDK and CDR2 is SYGVNS. The CDR3 runs 14 residues. V lost 8 bases and J lost 4; bases outside the gene matches: 10. Here the CDR3 DNA reads TGTGCCAGCGGACTAGCCGGAGGAGGGTACGAGCAGTACTTC. Residues: CASGLAGGGYEQYF.

V usage is TRBV2 and J usage is TRBJ1-1; 11 bases are a match to TRBD1. Germline V gene lookup returns CDR1 SNHLY and CDR2 FYNNEI. The CDR3 is 14 residues long. J lost 4 bases, V lost 7 bases, and 5 bases had no gene match. CDR3 nucleotides: TGTGCCAGCAAGAGGGACAGGGGGGGCACTGAAGCTTTCTTT. Residues: CASKRDRGGTEAFF. The whole variable domain, filled in from reference TRBV2 and TRBJ1-1, reads EPEVTQTPSHQVTQMGQEVILRCVPISNHLYFYWYRQILGQKVEFLVSFYNNEISEKSEIFDDQFSVERPDGSNFTLKIRSTKLEDSAMYFCASKRDRGGTEAFFGQGTRLTVV.

The chain joins TRBV27 to TRBJ2-3; TRBD2 agrees at 10 bases. The CDR3 runs to 15 residues. Germline CDR1 reads MNHEY; CDR2 reads SMNVEV (reference sequence). J lost 11 bases, V lost 6 bases, and 14 bases had no gene match. The DNA of the CDR3 is TGTGCCAGCAGACAAACTAGCGGGGCAACGGCGCGGCAGTATTTT. Protein: CASRQTSGATARQYF.

The V and J genes are TRBV7-2 and TRBJ1-2; a possible D gene is TRBD1 (5 bases). The CDR3 sequence is 14 residues long. With 5 bases removed from V and 8 bases from J, the gap between germline ends came to 18 bases. Germline values: CDR1 SGHTA, CDR2 FQGNSA. CDR3 protein: CASSSRDPGRGYTF. The CDR3 DNA reads as TGTGCCAGCAGCAGCCGGGACCCAGGTCGGGGCTACACCTTC.

This chain joins TRBV5-5 and TRBJ2-7, with D hard to call. The CDR3 contains 14 residues. The V gene lost 4 bases and the J gene lost 2 bases, with 13 bases spanning the gap. Germline lookup yields CDR1 SGHKS and CDR2 YYEKEE (reference sequence). CDR3 residues: CASSLTRLPYEQYF. The CDR3 nucleotides are TGTGCCAGCAGCCTTACACGTCTCCCCTACGAGCAGTACTTC.

This clone was found a few times. This chain uses TRBV11-2 with TRBJ2-7, with D possibly matching TRBD2 (7 bases). V was cut by 5 bases and J by 5 bases, with 19 bases left in between. The germline V gene encodes CDR1 SGHAT and CDR2 FQNNGV. The CDR3 has 15 amino acids. The CDR3 protein is CASSPGWGGLDEQYF. The DNA of the CDR3 is TGTGCCAGCAGCCCAGGTTGGGGGGGCCTCGACGAGCAGTACTTC.

CDR3 sequence reads: CASRAGGRNSPLHF. CDR3 nucleotide sequence: TGTGCCAGCAGGGCAGGAGGACGAAATTCACCCCTCCACTTT. The chain joins TRBV2 to TRBJ1-6; unclear D gene. Germline lookup yields CDR1 SNHLY and CDR2 FYNNEI. The CDR3 has 14 residues. V lost 6 bases and J 7 bases, leaving 13 bases between the germline ends. The whole variable domain, filled in from reference TRBV2 and TRBJ1-6, reads EPEVTQTPSHQVTQMGQEVILRCVPISNHLYFYWYRQILGQKVEFLVSFYNNEISEKSEIFDDQFSVERPDGSNFTLKIRSTKLEDSAMYFCASRAGGRNSPLHFGNGTRLTVT.

This clone was recorded only once. The chain joins TRBV5-4 to TRBJ2-7, with D uncertain. This CDR3 is built from 13 residues. Trimming took 2 bases from V and 2 from J, leaving 8 bases between them. The germline CDR1 and CDR2 sequences are SGHNT and YYREEE (reference sequence). CDR3 sequence (DNA): TGTGCCAGCAGCTTTGAGCCGGCCTACGAGCAGTACTTC. This codes for CASSFEPAYEQYF.

The V call is TRBV5-1, the J call TRBJ2-3; maybe TRBD1 (5 bases). Germline V gene sequence: CDR1 SGHRS, CDR2 YFSETQ. Trimming removed 4 bases from V and 2 bases from J, with 17 bases in between. This CDR3 is 16 amino acids long. The CDR3 protein is CASSQRGAAYTDTQYF. CDR3 sequence (DNA): TGCGCCAGCAGCCAAAGGGGCGCAGCATACACAGATACGCAGTATTTT.

The V call is TRBV5-1, the J call TRBJ2-5, with D perhaps given as TRBD1 or TRBD2 (6 bases each). The CDR3 covers 15 residues. The ends were cut back, 0 bases at V and 3 bases at J, with 12 bases in the middle. Germline V lookup: CDR1 SGHRS, CDR2 YFSETQ. CDR3 bases: TGCGCCAGCAGCTTGGCCGTCGGGGGCGAAGAGACCCAGTACTTC. Its translation: CASSLAVGGEETQYF.

This clone was detected once. The chain employs TRBV9 and TRBJ2-1; D is unclear. This CDR3 is 14 amino acids long. The germline V gene encodes CDR1 SGDLS and CDR2 YYNGEE. The germline V and J ends were trimmed by 0 bases and 6 bases, with 10 bases remaining between them. Here the CDR3 reads CASSVGGSLNEQFF. The CDR3 DNA is TGTGCCAGCAGCGTAGGGGGTAGTCTCAATGAGCAGTTCTTC.

This chain connects TRBV4-1 to TRBJ1-4; TRBD1 matches 9 bases. V lost 0 bases and J lost 3; bases outside the gene matches: 8. The CDR3 is 18 residues long. The germline V gene encodes CDR1 MGHRA and CDR2 YSYEKL. CDR3 protein: CASSQDRAGTGPNEKLFF. The CDR3 DNA is TGCGCCAGCAGCCAAGATCGGGCCGGGACAGGGCCTAATGAAAAACTGTTTTTT.

The chain carries TRBV18 and TRBJ1-2; D unclear. V lost 2 bases and J lost 8, with 18 bases in between. This CDR3 region has 15 residues. Germline V gives CDR1 KGHSH, CDR2 LQKENI. CDR3 sequence: CASSPGSGLSDGYTF. DNA for the CDR3: TGTGCCAGCTCACCAGGGTCAGGTTTGTCGGACGGCTACACCTTC.

The chain carries TRBV6-6 and TRBJ2-5, with no clear D. Judging by the DNA end, TRBJ2-7 fits better; the J call may be wrong. Germline CDR1 and CDR2: MNHNY and SVGAGI (reference sequence). The CDR3 contains 13 residues. CDR3 protein: CASSYTALHEQYF. In DNA form, the CDR3 reads TGTGCCAGCAGTTACACTGCCCTCCACGAGCAGTACTTC.

The count of this clone is one. The chain links TRBV6-5 to TRBJ2-7; D remains unclear. The CDR3 contains 12 residues. Germline V gene sequence: CDR1 MNHEY, CDR2 SVGAGI. Deletions cut 7 bases from V and 3 bases from J, with 10 bases between. The CDR3 sequence is CASTRLYYEQYF. DNA for the CDR3: TGTGCCAGCACGCGCTTATACTACGAGCAGTACTTC.

The rearrangement joins TRBV7-6 to TRBJ1-1; D gene uncertain. Germline assignment: CDR1 SGHVS and CDR2 FNYEAQ. The germline V and J ends were trimmed by 5 bases and 2 bases, with 9 bases remaining between them. This CDR3 region has 13 residues. DNA for the CDR3: TGTGCCAGCAGCCCGGATTATAACACTGAAGCTTTCTTT. Translation gives CASSPDYNTEAFF.